These 18 T cell receptor beta chains were sequenced from one sample in a study of CD8 T cells in ankylosing spondylitis. Study-level findings and limits: Roughly eight highly homologous variants formed a TCR beta motif that appeared characteristic of ankylosing spondylitis blood.

TCRdb used MiXCR to reprocess the 5' RACE reads, holding one entry per CDR3 protein. The sample shows fewer than 250,000 distinct CDR3 sequences, about a sixth of them seen only once. Their specific antigens are unknown. The source material was blood, either unsorted or a sorted T cell fraction (not recorded which). The receptors were gathered from a male donor with ankylosing spondylitis.

This chain joins TRBV4-2 and TRBJ1-1; no clear D gene. Trimming cost V 1 base and J 2 bases, with 20 bases left between them. There are 18 residues in the CDR3. Germline V gene sequence: CDR1 LGHNA, CDR2 YNFKEQ. The CDR3 region has the DNA TGTGCCAGCAGCCAAGGCGCAGACTCCCAGGTCGTTAACACTGAAGCTTTCTTT. Protein sequence: CASSQGADSQVVNTEAFF.

J is TRBJ2-7 and V is TRBV5-5, with D unclear. The CDR3 extends over 16 amino acids. Germline V CDR1 and CDR2: SGHKS, YYEKEE (reference sequence). Trimming pared 3 bases from V and 3 bases from J, leaving 19 bases between. The CDR3 DNA follows: TGTGCCAGCAGCTCTCCAGGTTTACCGGGCAACTACGAGCAGTACTTC. Protein product: CASSSPGLPGNYEQYF.

This clonotype was observed at least ten times. This chain uses TRBV4-2 with TRBJ2-1; the D is unclear. The V gene's germline CDR1 is LGHNA and CDR2 YNFKEQ. The CDR3 contains 14 residues. The germline V and J ends were trimmed by 0 bases and 5 bases, with 8 bases remaining between them. The CDR3: CASSQDWPDNEQFF. In DNA form, the CDR3 reads TGTGCCAGCAGCCAAGATTGGCCTGACAATGAGCAGTTCTTC.

This clonotype has just a few counts. The chain combines TRBV5-6 with TRBJ2-1; no clear D gene. The CDR3 extends over 13 amino acids. Germline loops: CDR1 SGHDT, CDR2 YYEEEE. Trimming stripped 2 bases from V and 6 bases from J, with 9 bases between. Here the CDR3 DNA reads TGTGCCAGCAGCTTTGCAGGTTCCAATGAGCAGTTCTTC. Residues: CASSFAGSNEQFF. The full variable domain, with the rest looked up from reference TRBV5-6 and TRBJ2-1, is DAGVTQSPTHLIKTRGQQVTLRCSPKSGHDTVSWYQQALGQGPQFIFQYYEEEERQRGNFPDRFSGHQFPNYSSELNVNALLLGDSALYLCASSFAGSNEQFFGPGTRLTVL.

This clonotype occurred a few times. The limits of the CDR3 on the DNA are not certain, so only TCRdb's listed CDR3 is given. The rearrangement links TRBV21-1 to TRBJ2-1; the table calls TRBD1, which could not be checked here. TRBV21-1 is a pseudogene. Termini included, the CDR3 measures 14 amino acids. The CDR3 sequence: CASSKVGQGILQFF.

The V call is TRBV5-1, the J call TRBJ2-1, with 7 bases matching TRBD2. Trimming cost V 4 bases and J 9 bases; bases outside gene matches: 7. The CDR3 is 13 residues long. Germline V gene sequence: CDR1 SGHRS, CDR2 YFSETQ. The CDR3 DNA sequence: TGCGCCAGCAGCCCAGGGACTATCGGTGAGCAGTTCTTC. Its translation is CASSPGTIGEQFF.

In its sample, this clonotype was seen many times. V usage is TRBV7-8 and J usage is TRBJ2-3, with TRBD2 as a possible D gene (7 bases). CDR1 and CDR2 from the germline V gene are SGHVS and FQNEAQ. V was pared by 8 bases and J by 5 bases, with 14 bases between. The CDR3 totals 13 residues. DNA for the CDR3: TGTGCCAGCTATTCGGGGGGCCAAGATACGCAGTATTTT. It translates to CASYSGGQDTQYF.

The chain has TRBV25-1 and TRBJ1-2; perhaps TRBD1 as D (6 bases). The CDR3 sequence is 15 residues long. With 3 bases removed from V and 4 bases from J, the gap between germline ends came to 15 bases. The germline V gene has CDR1 MGHDK and CDR2 SYGVNS. The DNA of the CDR3 is TGTGCCAGCAGTGAGCCCGGACAGCTCCTCTATGGCTACACCTTC. Encoded protein: CASSEPGQLLYGYTF.

This clonotype was detected only a few times. V and J are TRBV7-9 and TRBJ2-7; D is possibly TRBD1 (6 bases). This CDR3 region has 13 residues. V was clipped by 3 bases and J by 6 bases, with 12 bases between them. Germline V gives CDR1 SEHNR, CDR2 FQNEAQ (reference sequence). CDR3 nucleotides: TGTGCCAGCAGCTTCCCGGGACATTTCGAGCAGTACTTC. As protein: CASSFPGHFEQYF.

The rearrangement uses TRBV9 and TRBJ2-1, with 7 positions matching TRBD2. Germline CDR1 is SGDLS and CDR2 is YYNGEE. Trimming removed 3 bases from V and 0 bases from J; junction bases left unmatched: 6. The CDR3 length is 16 residues. CDR3 amino acids: CASSEETGGSYNEQFF. In DNA form, the CDR3 reads TGTGCCAGCAGCGAAGAAACGGGGGGCTCCTACAATGAGCAGTTCTTC.

This clonotype was detected only a few times. V is TRBV4-3 and J is TRBJ1-1; a weak D match, TRBD1 (5 bases). The CDR3 is 15 amino acids. CDR1 is LGHNA and CDR2 is YSLEER in the germline V gene. V lost 0 bases to trimming and J lost 1 base, with 9 bases between them. The CDR3 loop is CASSQDLGQNTEAFF. CDR3 sequence (DNA): TGCGCCAGCAGCCAAGATTTAGGACAGAACACTGAAGCTTTCTTT.

In its sample, this clonotype was seen many times. V usage is TRBV15 and J usage is TRBJ2-2; D call uncertain. The CDR3 covers 14 residues. Trimming removed 6 bases at V and 0 bases at J, with 8 bases between. Germline-derived CDR1 and CDR2 are LNHNV and YYDKDF (reference sequence). CDR3 in amino acids: CATSPSTNTGELFF. CDR3 in DNA: TGTGCCACCAGTCCCAGTACGAACACCGGGGAGCTGTTTTTT. The full variable domain, completed using reference TRBV15 and TRBJ2-2, is DAMVIQNPRYQVTQFGKPVTLSCSQTLNHNVMYWYQQKSSQAPKLLFHYYDKDFNNEADTPDNFQSRRPNTSFCFLDIRSPGLGDTAMYLCATSPSTNTGELFFGEGSRLTVL.

The chain has TRBV7-6 and TRBJ1-1, with D unresolved. The CDR3 runs 14 residues. Germline loops: CDR1 SGHVS, CDR2 FNYEAQ. The V and J ends lost 2 bases and 0 bases respectively, with 7 bases between them. In DNA, the CDR3 is TGTGCCAGCAGCTTATTCGACATGAACACTGAAGCTTTCTTT. This gives the protein CASSLFDMNTEAFF.

CDR3 residues: CASSFIQSYEQYF. The CDR3 DNA follows: TGTGCCAGCAGCTTCATACAGTCCTACGAGCAGTACTTC. V is TRBV5-8 and J is TRBJ2-7, with no clear D. Deletions cut 2 bases from V and 1 base from J, with 7 bases between. The CDR3 length is 13 residues. Per the germline V gene, CDR1 is SGHTS and CDR2 is YDEGEE. Variable domain in full (rest from reference TRBV5-8 and TRBJ2-7): EAGVTQSPTHLIKTRGQQATLRCSPISGHTSVYWYQQALGLGLQFLLWYDEGEERNRGNFPPRFSGRQFPNYSSELNVNALELEDSALYLCASSFIQSYEQYFGPGTRLTVT.

This clonotype was seen only a few times. The chain couples TRBV9 to TRBJ2-6, with 9 bases fitting TRBD1. The CDR3 is 18 amino acids. The trim removed 1 base at V and 1 base at J, leaving 6 bases unmatched. Germline CDR1 is SGDLS and CDR2 is YYNGEE. In DNA, the CDR3 is TGTGCCAGCAGCGTATTGGACAGGGGCCTTTCTGGGGCCAACGTCCTGACTTTC. Amino acid sequence: CASSVLDRGLSGANVLTF.

This chain links TRBV20-1 with TRBJ2-7; no firm D call. Germline assignment: CDR1 DFQATT and CDR2 SNEGSKA (reference sequence). Between the trimmed V and J ends, which lost 1 base and 2 bases, there was a span of 12 bases. The CDR3 length is 14 residues. CDR3 residues: CSARALMGTYEQYF. For the CDR3, the DNA is TGCAGTGCTAGAGCCCTTATGGGGACCTACGAGCAGTACTTC.

This chain uses TRBV6-5 with TRBJ2-1; 10 nucleotides agree with TRBD2. J was trimmed by 5 bases and V by 3 bases; bases with no gene match: 7. Germline-derived CDR1 and CDR2 are MNHEY and SVGAGI. This CDR3 contains 16 residues. The CDR3: CASSYDALAGDNEQFF. CDR3 in DNA: TGTGCCAGCAGTTATGACGCGCTAGCGGGGGACAATGAGCAGTTCTTC.

The chain has TRBV20-1 and TRBJ2-7; D call uncertain. The CDR3 totals 12 residues. The ends were cut back, 6 bases at V and 1 base at J, with 10 bases in the middle. Germline CDR1 is DFQATT and CDR2 is SNEGSKA (reference sequence). In nucleotides, the CDR3 is TGCAGTGCAACGGACGTATCCTACGAGCAGTACTTC. It translates to CSATDVSYEQYF.